These 2 T cell receptor beta chains share one sample of origin, sequenced in a study of blood T cells in healthy people across ages. PCR was performed a second time for about 6 to 12 cycles using a sample-barcoded 5' primer and a J-beta primer mix. MiXCR was run by TCRdb on the 5' RACE reads, yielding one entry per CDR3 protein. The sample comprises over 950,000 distinct CDR3 sequences, 30% to 40% of which are singletons, and about 12% rests with the top ten. Sequenced material: blood. Receptors originate from a young man in good health.

This clonotype was counted only a few times. This chain joins TRBV6-5 and TRBJ2-7, with 7 bases that match TRBD1. The CDR3 length is 14 residues. V was clipped by 4 bases and J by 3 bases; unmatched bases: 6. In germline, CDR1 is MNHEY, CDR2 SVGAGI. The CDR3: CASSSGTADYEQYF. The DNA for the CDR3 is TGTGCCAGCAGTTCGGGGACAGCTGACTACGAGCAGTACTTC.

The rearrangement uses TRBV7-9 and TRBJ2-7, with D possibly being TRBD2 (6 bases). Germline loops: CDR1 SEHNR, CDR2 FQNEAQ (reference sequence). The CDR3 contains 15 residues. Trimming removed 1 base at V and 10 bases at J, with 20 bases between. CDR3 residues: CASSLVWSSGEAQYF. In DNA form, the CDR3 reads TGTGCCAGCAGCTTAGTATGGTCCTCCGGGGAGGCCCAGTACTTC. The full variable domain, its missing parts supplied by reference TRBV7-9 and TRBJ2-7, is DTGVSQNPRHKITKRGQNVTFRCDPISEHNRLYWYRQTLGQGPEFLTYFQNEAQLEKSRLLSDRFSAERPKGSFSTLEIQRTEQGDSAMYLCASSLVWSSGEAQYFGPGTRLTVT.